Included here is one TCR beta chain sequence, with context. What it binds is not known. These data originate in a study of shared clonotypes between healthy human individuals. Repertoires were generated with immunoSEQ multiplex PCR, while TCRdb's copy carries only in-frame clones and drops some. The table records around 2,000,000 clones, about 95% of them present only once. Germline CDR1 SGHDN, CDR2 FVKESK. The V end was cut by 8 bases, the J end by 3 bases, with 10 bases between. CDR3 length: 12 residues. Positively selected for CCR7, the CD45RO-negative cells used as naive CD8 cells excluded terminally differentiated effector memory CD45RA+ cells. Healthy HIV-negative adults with no recent acute infections or vaccinations were recruited as donors. The study's findings and limits: A handful of donors had 5% to 6.5% of their naive CD4 clonotypes in common. Sequencing depth was predicted to influence how clonotypes are shared among donors.

Sequencing used naive CD8+ T cells sorted from blood. The J gene is TRBJ1-1, the V gene TRBV14, with a possible D match to TRBD1 (5 bases). This receptor was taken from a man between 18 and 29 years old in good health. The CDR3 protein is CASSGLYTEAFF. In DNA, the CDR3 is TGTGCCAGCTCAGGGTTATACACTGAAGCTTTCTTT.